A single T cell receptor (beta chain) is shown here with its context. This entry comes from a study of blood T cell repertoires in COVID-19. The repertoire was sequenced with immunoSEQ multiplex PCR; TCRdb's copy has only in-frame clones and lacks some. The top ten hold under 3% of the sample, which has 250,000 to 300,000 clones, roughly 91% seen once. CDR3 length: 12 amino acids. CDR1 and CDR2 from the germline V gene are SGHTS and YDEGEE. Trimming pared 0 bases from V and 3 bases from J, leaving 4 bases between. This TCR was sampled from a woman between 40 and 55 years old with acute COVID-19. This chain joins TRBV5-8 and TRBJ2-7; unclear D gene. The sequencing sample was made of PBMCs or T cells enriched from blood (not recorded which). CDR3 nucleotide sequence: TGTGCCAGCAGCTTGGGTCACTACGAGCAGTACTTC. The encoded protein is CASSLGHYEQYF.